This T cell receptor (beta chain) was obtained from a study of spatial heterogeneity in lung cancer. CDR3 length equals 17 residues. The ends lost 5 bases at V and 0 bases at J; junction bases unmatched: 6. CDR1 is MNHEY and CDR2 is SMNVEV in the germline V gene (reference sequence). This clonotype was found many times. Time point: sample taken at primary tumor resection. Whole RNA was taken from tumor, nontumor lung or frozen PBMC; it was then sequenced unsorted. TCRdb re-analysed the 5' RACE reads in MiXCR, keeping a single row per CDR3 protein. The sample has a few thousand distinct CDR3 sequences; around 4% are singletons.

This sequence joins TRBV27 and TRBJ2-3; 12 nucleotides match TRBD1. Sequences were derived from normal lung tissue next to the tumor, sampled at surgery. The sequence derives from a male donor with early-stage non-small cell lung cancer. The CDR3 nucleotides read TGTGCCAGCAGTACCAGGGACAGGGGGCCGAGCACAGATACGCAGTATTTT. It specifies CASSTRDRGPSTDTQYF.